This T cell receptor beta chain was sequenced for a study of Ad26.COV2.S vaccination and SARS-CoV-2 variants. Regarding the study as a whole: Higher spike-specific TCR breadth was found in vaccine recipients than in placebo recipients.

Treatment specified: around 19 received Ad26.COV2.S at low or high dose, single or two shots; a few received placebo; per-sample allocation not given. The study sampled participants on day 63 after the first vaccine or placebo injection. Trimming shortened V by 0 bases and J by 7 bases, and 7 bases separated the two germline ends. CDR1 SGHNT and CDR2 YYREEE come from the germline V gene (reference sequence). This CDR3 region has 12 residues. Method: immunoSEQ multiplex PCR; TCRdb's copy keeps in-frame clones and lacks some. The sample contains fewer than 500,000 clones, about 90% of which appear only once. A word on this clone: What it binds is not known.

Sequencing used peripheral blood, obtained in a trial of Ad26.COV2.S vaccine versus placebo. The rearrangement links TRBV5-4 to TRBJ1-1, with a tentative D call TRBD1 (5 bases). The source of this sequence is a person between 18 and 65 years old who received the Ad26.COV2.S COVID-19 vaccine or a placebo. CDR3 nucleotide sequence: TGTGCCAGCAGCTTGGGGGGGTATGAAGCTTTCTTT. Translated, it gives CASSLGGYEAFF.